A selection of T cell receptor beta chains follows, all from one sample in a study of OX40 agonist ivuxolimab in advanced cancers. Profiled with immunoSEQ multiplex PCR; TCRdb holds only in-frame clones, not every one. The sample has more than 50,000 clones, more than 75% seen once. The sequences come from CD4+ or CD8+ T cells sorted from blood, collected in a trial of the OX40 agonist ivuxolimab. These receptor sequences come from an adult with an advanced solid tumor such as melanoma, head and neck, liver or kidney cancer. Both conserved end residues are part of each CDR3.

j_gene	v_gene	CDR3aa
TRBJ1-5	TRBV4-2	CASSQDGSGHQPQHF
TRBJ2-7	TRBV15	CATSRELAGTYEQYF
TRBJ1-2	TRBV6-1	CASRSDRGYGYTF
TRBJ1-5	TRBV19	CASSKDRAGQPQHF
TRBJ2-5	TRBV7-2	CASSSRTGGETQYF
TRBJ1-3	TRBV11-2	CASSPQVAAAGNTIYF
TRBJ2-5	TRBV6-1	CASSSAGGETQYF
TRBJ1-4	TRBV5-1	CASSLTGQGKGEKLFF
TRBJ2-5	TRBV5-6	CASSLGSGRWWETQYF
TRBJ1-2	TRBV6-6	CASRTGEYGYTF
TRBJ2-1	TRBV27	CASSSSYGWTSDEQFF
TRBJ2-3	TRBV4-2	CASSQGTSGRTDTQYF
TRBJ1-1	TRBV27	CASRAGGASAEAFF
TRBJ1-2	TRBV7-2	CASSRPGTYKNGYTF
TRBJ2-5	TRBV4-1	CASSQVNRGGRETQYF
TRBJ1-5	TRBV18	CASSPGTGSNQPQHF
TRBJ2-1	TRBV5-1	CASSLGWPSGGDEQFF
TRBJ1-1	TRBV27	CASRLMGGGTEAFF
TRBJ2-7	TRBV6-6	CASSYSVEEVSGTGYF
TRBJ2-6	TRBV27	CASSMSGGSGANVLTF
TRBJ1-6	TRBV14	CASSRQAGNSPLHF
TRBJ2-1	TRBV2	CASSGLAYEQFF
TRBJ1-2	TRBV28	CASSLRAGYTF
TRBJ2-7	TRBV28	CASSLAGERYEQYF
TRBJ2-7	TRBV19	CASSPRGGRAQIYEQYF
TRBJ1-1	TRBV7-2	CASSLGVSRYVAFF
TRBJ1-1	TRBV5-5	CASSPAGTGYFTEAFF
TRBJ1-2	TRBV7-2	CASSLRTGVNIDGYTF
TRBJ1-4	TRBV5-6	CASSLDRGNEKLFF
TRBJ1-3	TRBV5-1	CASSFGQGASGNTIYF
TRBJ2-5	TRBV28	CASRSGGPMSETQYF
TRBJ2-1	TRBV5-5	CASSSGARVLRPGHEQFF
TRBJ2-7	TRBV7-2	CASSLAWGSQASEQYF